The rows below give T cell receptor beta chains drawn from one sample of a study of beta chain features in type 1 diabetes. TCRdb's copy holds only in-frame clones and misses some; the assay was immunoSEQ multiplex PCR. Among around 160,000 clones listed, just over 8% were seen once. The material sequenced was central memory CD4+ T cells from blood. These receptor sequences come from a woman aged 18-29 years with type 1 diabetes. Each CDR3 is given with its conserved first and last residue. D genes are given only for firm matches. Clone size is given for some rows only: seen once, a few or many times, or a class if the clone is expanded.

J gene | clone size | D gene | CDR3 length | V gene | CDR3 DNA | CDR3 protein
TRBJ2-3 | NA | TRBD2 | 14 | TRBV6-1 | TGTGCCAGCAAGGGGCGGGAGAGCACAGATACGCAGTATTTT | CASKGRESTDTQYF
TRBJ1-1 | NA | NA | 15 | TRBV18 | TGTGCCAGCTCACCACCCCATGGAGGGAGGGCTGAAGCTTTCTTT | CASSPPHGGRAEAFF
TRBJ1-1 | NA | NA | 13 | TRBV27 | TGTGCCAGCAGTATAATACAGGGAACTGAAGCTTTCTTT | CASSIIQGTEAFF
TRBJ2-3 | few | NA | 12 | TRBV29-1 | TGCAGCGTTTCACTTAGCACAGATACGCAGTATTTT | CSVSLSTDTQYF
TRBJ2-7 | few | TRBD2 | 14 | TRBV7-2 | TGTGCCAGCAGCCGGGGGGTGGGGTACTACGAGCAGTACTTC | CASSRGVGYYEQYF
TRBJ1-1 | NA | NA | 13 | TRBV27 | TGTGCCAGCAGTTTACGGAGGGGCACTGAAGCTTTCTTT | CASSLRRGTEAFF
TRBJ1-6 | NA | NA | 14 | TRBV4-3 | TGCGCCAGCAGCCAAGGGGCGTTCAATTCACCCCTCCACTTT | CASSQGAFNSPLHF
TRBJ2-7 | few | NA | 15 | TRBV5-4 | TGTGCCAGCAGCAGCACAAGCGGGCGACCCTACGAGCAGTACTTC | CASSSTSGRPYEQYF
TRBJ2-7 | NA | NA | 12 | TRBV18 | TGTGCCAGCTCACCGCAGGGCGACGAGCAGTACTTC | CASSPQGDEQYF
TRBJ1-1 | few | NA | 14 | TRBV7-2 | TGTGCCAGCAGCCTCGAGGGCGTTAACACTGAAGCTTTCTTT | CASSLEGVNTEAFF
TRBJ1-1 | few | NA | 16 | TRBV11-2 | TGTGCCAGCAGCTTAATCTGGAGGGGAGGGGAGGCTGAAGCTTTCTTT | CASSLIWRGGEAEAFF
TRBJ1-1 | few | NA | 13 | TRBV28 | TGTGCCAGCAGCCGTCCGGGAGCCCCGAAAGCTTTCTTT | CASSRPGAPKAFF
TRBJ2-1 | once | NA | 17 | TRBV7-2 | TGTGCCAGCAGCTTAGGATTTTTGACGGGGGGCCTAAATGAGCAGTTCTTC | CASSLGFLTGGLNEQFF
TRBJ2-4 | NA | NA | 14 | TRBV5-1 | TGCGCCAGCAGCTTGGGTTCTAGTATAGACATTCAGTACTTC | CASSLGSSIDIQYF
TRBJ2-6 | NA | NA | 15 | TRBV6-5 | TGTGCCAGCAGGACCACAGCCTCTGGGGCCAACGTCCTGACTTTC | CASRTTASGANVLTF
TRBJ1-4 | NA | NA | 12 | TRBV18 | TGTGCCAGCTCCCCTCAGGGAGAAAAACTGTTTTTT | CASSPQGEKLFF
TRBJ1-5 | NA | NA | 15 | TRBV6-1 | TGTGCCAGCAGTGACCCGGGACACTTCGGTCAGCCCCAGCATTTT | CASSDPGHFGQPQHF
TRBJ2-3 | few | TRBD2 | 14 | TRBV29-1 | TGCAGCGTGACTAGCGTGGTTGTATCAGATACGCAGTATTTT | CSVTSVVVSDTQYF
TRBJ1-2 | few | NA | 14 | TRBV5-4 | TGTGCCAGCAGCTTGGGCAGGGGAATGTCGGGCTACACCTTC | CASSLGRGMSGYTF
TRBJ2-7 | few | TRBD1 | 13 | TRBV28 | TGTGCCAGCAGTTTATACAGGGGTGGTGAGCAGTACTTC | CASSLYRGGEQYF
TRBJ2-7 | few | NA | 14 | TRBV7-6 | TGTGCCAGCAGCTTAGGATCAGGGCGAGACGAGCAGTACTTC | CASSLGSGRDEQYF
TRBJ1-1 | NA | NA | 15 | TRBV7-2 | TGTGCCAGCAGCCCCCACGAGGGCGGGAACACTGAAGCTTTCTTT | CASSPHEGGNTEAFF
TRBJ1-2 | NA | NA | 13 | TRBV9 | TGTGCCAGCAGCGCGGACAGTAACTATGGCTACACCTTC | CASSADSNYGYTF
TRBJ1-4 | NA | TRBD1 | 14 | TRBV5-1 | TGCGCCAGCAGACCGGGACAGGGCGAAGAAAAACTGTTTTTT | CASRPGQGEEKLFF
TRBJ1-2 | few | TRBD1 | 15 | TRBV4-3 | TGCGCCAGCAGCCAAGAAATCGGGACAGGGGGAGGCTACACCTTC | CASSQEIGTGGGYTF
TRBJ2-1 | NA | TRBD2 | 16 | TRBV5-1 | TGCGCCAGCAAGGATGATAGCGGGTTCTCCTACAATGAGCAGTTCTTC | CASKDDSGFSYNEQFF
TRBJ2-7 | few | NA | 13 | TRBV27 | TGTGCCAGCAGTTTATGGGCCGGCCACGAGCAGTACTTC | CASSLWAGHEQYF
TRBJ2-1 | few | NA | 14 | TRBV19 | TGTGCCAGTAGTAAAGGAACAGGGAGGGATGAGCAGTTCTTC | CASSKGTGRDEQFF
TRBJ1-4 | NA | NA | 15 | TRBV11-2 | TGTGCCAGCAGCTTAGTGGGGCAGCAGCCAGTAAAACTGTTTTTT | CASSLVGQQPVKLFF
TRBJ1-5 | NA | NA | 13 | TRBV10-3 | TGTGCCATCAGTGAGGAGGGCCAGCAGCCCCAGCATTTT | CAISEEGQQPQHF
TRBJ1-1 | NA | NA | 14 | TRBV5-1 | TGCGCCAGCAGCTTGATGAACAGGGAGACTGAAGCTTTCTTT | CASSLMNRETEAFF
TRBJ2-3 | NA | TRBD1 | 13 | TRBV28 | TGTGCCAGCAGTTTCAGGGGGCCAGATACGCAGTATTTT | CASSFRGPDTQYF
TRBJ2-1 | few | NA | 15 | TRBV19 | TGTGCCAGTAGTATAGGGGGAGCGGGTAGGGCTGAGCAGTTCTTC | CASSIGGAGRAEQFF
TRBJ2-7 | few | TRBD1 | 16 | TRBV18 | TGTGCCAGCTCCCTCTATGTTGGACAGGGTTCGGGCGAGCAGTACTTC | CASSLYVGQGSGEQYF
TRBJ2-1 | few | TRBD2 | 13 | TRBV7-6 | TGTGCCAGCAGCTCCCAAACTAGCGGTGAGCAGTTCTTC | CASSSQTSGEQFF
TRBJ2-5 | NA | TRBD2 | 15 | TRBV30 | TGTGCCTGGAGTGTGAGCAGCGGGAGGGGAGAGACCCAGTACTTC | CAWSVSSGRGETQYF
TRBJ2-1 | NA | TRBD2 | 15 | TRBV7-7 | TGTGCCAGCAGCTCAGGTAGCGGGTCCTACAATGAGCAGTTCTTC | CASSSGSGSYNEQFF
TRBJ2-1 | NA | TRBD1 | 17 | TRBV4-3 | TGCGCCAGCAGCCCTAAATCATACAGGGGCACCCTCAATGAGCAGTTCTTC | CASSPKSYRGTLNEQFF
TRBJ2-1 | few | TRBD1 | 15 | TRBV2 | TGTGCCAGCACCCGCACCGGGACAGGGTCGAGTGAGCAGTTCTTC | CASTRTGTGSSEQFF
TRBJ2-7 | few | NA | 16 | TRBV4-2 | TGTGCCAGCAGCCAAGATTCGAACTACCTTAACTACGAGCAGTACTTC | CASSQDSNYLNYEQYF
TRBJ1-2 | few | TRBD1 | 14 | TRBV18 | TGTGCCAGCTCAACGGACAGGGGTAACTATGGCTACACCTTC | CASSTDRGNYGYTF
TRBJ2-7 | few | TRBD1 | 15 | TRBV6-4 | TGTGCCAGCACACTCACAGGGGTAAAGACCTACGAGCAGTACTTC | CASTLTGVKTYEQYF
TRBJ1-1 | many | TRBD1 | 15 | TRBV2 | TGTGCCAGCAGTGTCGGACAGGGACGAGGCACTGAAGCTTTCTTT | CASSVGQGRGTEAFF
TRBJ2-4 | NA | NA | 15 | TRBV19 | TGTGCCAGTTCCTCAGGGGACATAGCCAAAAACATTCAGTACTTC | CASSSGDIAKNIQYF
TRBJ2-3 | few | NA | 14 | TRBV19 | TGTGCCAGTACCCCGGACAGACGCACAGATACGCAGTATTTT | CASTPDRRTDTQYF
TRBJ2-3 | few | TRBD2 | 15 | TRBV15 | TGTGCCACCAGCCTACTAGCGCGCGGCACAGATACGCAGTATTTT | CATSLLARGTDTQYF